This T cell receptor beta chain was observed in a study of cytomegalovirus exposure and HLA in healthy donors. Vbeta (60) and Jbeta (13) primers were used in the PCR. Sequencing used immunoSEQ multiplex PCR; TCRdb keeps in-frame clones, though not all of them. In the table there are hundreds of thousands of clones, 82% of which are singletons. Study results and limitations: In presence/absence analyses, roughly uniform sequencing depth across donors was assumed.

V shed 5 bases, J shed 10 bases, and the junction held 15 bases outside the gene matches. The CDR3 is made up of 18 amino acids. Germline-derived CDR1 and CDR2 are MRHNA and SNTAGT. Concerning this clone: No antigen is known for it.

The sequenced material came from PBMCs. The TCR sequence derives from a man aged 40-49 years in good health and CMV-seropositive. The chain links TRBV6-4 to TRBJ2-1; 15 bases map to TRBD2. CDR3 in DNA: TGTGCCAGCAGTCAACGCCCCGGACTAGCGGGAGGGTATGGGGAGCAGTTCTTC. This codes for CASSQRPGLAGGYGEQFF.